These T cell receptor beta chains were read from a single sample in a study of control samples from healthy donors and cancer patients. The repertoire was sequenced with immunoSEQ multiplex PCR; TCRdb's copy has only in-frame clones and lacks some. Seen here are about 160,000 clones, over 90% observed once, and the top ten hold just over 1%. The source material was blood. These receptors all come from a woman aged 25 to 39 in good health. Both conserved end residues are part of each CDR3. Fields, in order: D gene, J gene, clone size, V gene, CDR3 DNA, CDR3 protein. A D gene is named only where the DNA matches it firmly. The size of a clone is reported for some rows only, either as once, few or many, or as a class for expanded clones.

d_gene: NA; j_gene: TRBJ1-1; abundance: NA; v_gene: TRBV19; CDR3nt: TGTGCCAGTAGCCCCCTTGGAATCGAAGCTTTCTTT; CDR3aa: CASSPLGIEAFF
d_gene: NA; j_gene: TRBJ2-2; abundance: NA; v_gene: TRBV6-6; CDR3nt: TGTGCCAGCAGTTACTCGGAGGGCGCCACCGGGGAGCTGTTTTTT; CDR3aa: CASSYSEGATGELFF
d_gene: NA; j_gene: TRBJ1-5; abundance: once; v_gene: TRBV7-9; CDR3nt: TGTGCCAGCAGCTTATATTTTGGGCAGGGCCTTGATCAGCCCCAGCATTTT; CDR3aa: CASSLYFGQGLDQPQHF
d_gene: TRBD1; j_gene: TRBJ1-6; abundance: once; v_gene: TRBV6-5; CDR3nt: TGTGCCAGCAGCCCCGGACAGGGAGGGTCACCCCTCCACTTT; CDR3aa: CASSPGQGGSPLHF
d_gene: NA; j_gene: TRBJ1-2; abundance: NA; v_gene: TRBV2; CDR3nt: TGTGCCAGCAGTGCCGACACCCTCTATGGCTACACCTTC; CDR3aa: CASSADTLYGYTF
d_gene: NA; j_gene: TRBJ1-5; abundance: NA; v_gene: TRBV12-3/TRBV12-4; CDR3nt: TGTGCCAGCAGTCCCATCGCGTGGCAGCCCCAGCATTTT; CDR3aa: CASSPIAWQPQHF
d_gene: NA; j_gene: TRBJ1-2; abundance: NA; v_gene: TRBV12-3/TRBV12-4; CDR3nt: TGTGCCAGCAGCCCTAGGCGGGGGAATGGCTACACCTTC; CDR3aa: CASSPRRGNGYTF
d_gene: NA; j_gene: TRBJ1-1; abundance: once; v_gene: TRBV28; CDR3nt: TGTGCCAGCAGTTTAGACGGCACTGAAGCTTTCTTT; CDR3aa: CASSLDGTEAFF
d_gene: NA; j_gene: TRBJ2-1; abundance: NA; v_gene: TRBV5-1; CDR3nt: TGCGCCAGCAGCTTGGGGGATAGCTCCTACAATGAGCAGTTCTTC; CDR3aa: CASSLGDSSYNEQFF
d_gene: NA; j_gene: TRBJ1-1; abundance: NA; v_gene: TRBV5-1; CDR3nt: TGCGCCAGCAGCTTGGTTGACAGGAACACTGAAGCTTTCTTT; CDR3aa: CASSLVDRNTEAFF
d_gene: NA; j_gene: TRBJ2-1; abundance: NA; v_gene: TRBV9; CDR3nt: TGTGCCAGCAGCTATAAAGAGGGGGTTCAGTTCTTC; CDR3aa: CASSYKEGVQFF
d_gene: NA; j_gene: TRBJ2-5; abundance: NA; v_gene: TRBV6-4; CDR3nt: TGTGCCAGCAGTGAATCGGCGACTGGGGGGCAAGAGACCCAGTACTTC; CDR3aa: CASSESATGGQETQYF
d_gene: NA; j_gene: TRBJ2-2; abundance: NA; v_gene: TRBV6-1; CDR3nt: TGTGCCAGCAGTGCTCTCAGTGCATGGAACACCGGGGAGCTGTTTTTT; CDR3aa: CASSALSAWNTGELFF
d_gene: NA; j_gene: TRBJ1-5; abundance: NA; v_gene: TRBV6-5; CDR3nt: TGTGCCAGCACCCAAGGCCAGGGGAAAACAGCCCAGCATTTT; CDR3aa: CASTQGQGKTAQHF
d_gene: NA; j_gene: TRBJ2-7; abundance: NA; v_gene: TRBV9; CDR3nt: TGTGCCAGCAGCCCCCATTATCGGGACGAGCAGTACTTC; CDR3aa: CASSPHYRDEQYF
d_gene: TRBD1; j_gene: TRBJ2-1; abundance: NA; v_gene: TRBV7-6; CDR3nt: TGTGCCAGCAGCTTAGCGCAAGGGGGCCGGTACAATGAGCAGTTCTTC; CDR3aa: CASSLAQGGRYNEQFF
d_gene: NA; j_gene: TRBJ2-1; abundance: NA; v_gene: TRBV28; CDR3nt: TGTGCCAGCAGTCTTTTGGAGAGCTCCTACAATGAGCAGTTCTTC; CDR3aa: CASSLLESSYNEQFF
d_gene: NA; j_gene: TRBJ2-2; abundance: NA; v_gene: TRBV19; CDR3nt: TGTGCCAGTAGTATTTTGGGTTCGAACACCGGGGAGCTGTTTTTT; CDR3aa: CASSILGSNTGELFF
d_gene: NA; j_gene: TRBJ1-2; abundance: NA; v_gene: TRBV11-2; CDR3nt: TGTGCCAGCAGCCTCAATGGGGGCCGAACTTGGACCTTC; CDR3aa: CASSLNGGRTWTF
d_gene: TRBD1; j_gene: TRBJ2-1; abundance: NA; v_gene: TRBV19; CDR3nt: TGTGCCAGTAGTATTACCCCAGGGGGCTTTAATGAGCAGTTCTTC; CDR3aa: CASSITPGGFNEQFF
d_gene: NA; j_gene: TRBJ1-6; abundance: NA; v_gene: TRBV6-6; CDR3nt: TGTGCCAGCAGTTACTCGGCGGATTCACCCCTCCACTTT; CDR3aa: CASSYSADSPLHF
d_gene: NA; j_gene: TRBJ1-6; abundance: NA; v_gene: TRBV5-4; CDR3nt: TGTGCCAGCAGGGAGACACTTCTGGGGTCACCCCTCCACTTT; CDR3aa: CASRETLLGSPLHF
d_gene: NA; j_gene: TRBJ2-1; abundance: NA; v_gene: TRBV4-2; CDR3nt: TGTGCCAGCAGCCAAGACCCACCGGGAAGATCCTACAATGAGCAGTTCTTC; CDR3aa: CASSQDPPGRSYNEQFF
d_gene: TRBD2; j_gene: TRBJ2-5; abundance: NA; v_gene: TRBV29-1; CDR3nt: TGCAGCGTTGTGGGGGGGAGTGTCGAAGAGACCCAGTACTTC; CDR3aa: CSVVGGSVEETQYF
d_gene: NA; j_gene: TRBJ2-1; abundance: NA; v_gene: TRBV24-1; CDR3nt: TGTGCCACCAGTGATTCCGGGACCTACAATGAGCAGTTCTTC; CDR3aa: CATSDSGTYNEQFF
d_gene: TRBD1; j_gene: TRBJ2-1; abundance: NA; v_gene: TRBV4-1; CDR3nt: TGCGCCAGCAGCCAAGATTGGGGACAGGGTGGCTACAATGAGCAGTTCTTC; CDR3aa: CASSQDWGQGGYNEQFF
d_gene: TRBD2; j_gene: TRBJ2-1; abundance: NA; v_gene: TRBV9; CDR3nt: TGTGCCAGCAGCGAGGGACTAAGCTACAATGAGCAGTTCTTC; CDR3aa: CASSEGLSYNEQFF
d_gene: NA; j_gene: TRBJ1-2; abundance: NA; v_gene: TRBV24-1; CDR3nt: TGTGCCACCAGTCAGGAAAACTATGGCCACACCTTC; CDR3aa: CATSQENYGHTF
d_gene: TRBD1; j_gene: TRBJ2-1; abundance: NA; v_gene: TRBV5-4; CDR3nt: TGTGCCAGCAGCTTGGGGGACAGCTACAATGAGCAGTTCTTC; CDR3aa: CASSLGDSYNEQFF
d_gene: NA; j_gene: TRBJ1-4; abundance: NA; v_gene: TRBV6-4; CDR3nt: TGTGCCAGCAGTGGGGGCAGACGTGCAACTAATGAAAAACTGTTTTTT; CDR3aa: CASSGGRRATNEKLFF
d_gene: NA; j_gene: TRBJ1-5; abundance: NA; v_gene: TRBV11-2; CDR3nt: TGTGCCAGCAGCTTAGGGGGCAGGGGTAAGAGCAATCAGCCCCAGCATTTT; CDR3aa: CASSLGGRGKSNQPQHF
d_gene: NA; j_gene: TRBJ2-7; abundance: NA; v_gene: TRBV9; CDR3nt: TGTGCCAGCAGCCCTTACTTGGGCTCCTACGAGCAGTACTTC; CDR3aa: CASSPYLGSYEQYF
d_gene: TRBD2; j_gene: TRBJ2-7; abundance: NA; v_gene: TRBV5-1; CDR3nt: TGCGCCAGCAGTCCAAGAGCTAGCGGGGGTGATGAGCAGTACTTC; CDR3aa: CASSPRASGGDEQYF
d_gene: TRBD1; j_gene: TRBJ2-7; abundance: NA; v_gene: TRBV4-2; CDR3nt: TGTGCCAGCAGCCAGGCTGGGACAGGGCTGTCCTACGAGCAGTACTTC; CDR3aa: CASSQAGTGLSYEQYF
d_gene: TRBD2; j_gene: TRBJ2-7; abundance: NA; v_gene: TRBV6-2/TRBV6-3; CDR3nt: TGTGCCAGCAGTTACGCGACTAGCGGGAGCATTCCACTTTACGAGCAGTACTTC; CDR3aa: CASSYATSGSIPLYEQYF
d_gene: TRBD1; j_gene: TRBJ1-2; abundance: NA; v_gene: TRBV28; CDR3nt: TGTGCCAGCAGATCCGGGACAGCTAACTATGGCTACACCTTC; CDR3aa: CASRSGTANYGYTF
d_gene: TRBD1; j_gene: TRBJ1-6; abundance: NA; v_gene: TRBV19; CDR3nt: TGTGCCAGTAGTTCGCAGGGGGCCGGGTCACCCCTCCACTTT; CDR3aa: CASSSQGAGSPLHF
d_gene: TRBD2; j_gene: TRBJ2-3; abundance: NA; v_gene: TRBV5-1; CDR3nt: TGCGCCAGCAGCGCGGGGACTAGCGGGGGCCTTATTAGCACAGATACGCAGTATTTT; CDR3aa: CASSAGTSGGLISTDTQYF
d_gene: TRBD1; j_gene: TRBJ2-1; abundance: NA; v_gene: TRBV4-2; CDR3nt: TGTGCCAGCAGCCAAGTGGAGACAGGGTACAATGAGCAGTTCTTC; CDR3aa: CASSQVETGYNEQFF
d_gene: NA; j_gene: TRBJ1-4; abundance: once; v_gene: TRBV2; CDR3nt: TGTGCCACCAATAGGGAGTGGTCTAATGAAAAACTGTTTTTT; CDR3aa: CATNREWSNEKLFF
d_gene: NA; j_gene: TRBJ1-4; abundance: NA; v_gene: TRBV30; CDR3nt: TGTGCCTGGACTCCAGGGGTTAATGAAAAACTGTTTTTT; CDR3aa: CAWTPGVNEKLFF
d_gene: NA; j_gene: TRBJ2-5; abundance: NA; v_gene: TRBV7-2; CDR3nt: TGTGCCAGCAGCTTAGTGGCGGCGACCCAGTACTTC; CDR3aa: CASSLVAATQYF
d_gene: TRBD2; j_gene: TRBJ2-3; abundance: NA; v_gene: TRBV30; CDR3nt: TGTGCCTGGAGTCCACGGACTAGCGGCCTAACAGATACGCAGTATTTT; CDR3aa: CAWSPRTSGLTDTQYF
d_gene: NA; j_gene: TRBJ1-1; abundance: NA; v_gene: TRBV18; CDR3nt: TGTGCCAGCTCACCACCCCCCGGGGGCCCGAACACTGAAGCTTTCTTT; CDR3aa: CASSPPPGGPNTEAFF
d_gene: NA; j_gene: TRBJ2-7; abundance: NA; v_gene: TRBV19; CDR3nt: TGTGCCAGTAGTTCCACAGGGATTAACTACGAGCAGTACTTC; CDR3aa: CASSSTGINYEQYF